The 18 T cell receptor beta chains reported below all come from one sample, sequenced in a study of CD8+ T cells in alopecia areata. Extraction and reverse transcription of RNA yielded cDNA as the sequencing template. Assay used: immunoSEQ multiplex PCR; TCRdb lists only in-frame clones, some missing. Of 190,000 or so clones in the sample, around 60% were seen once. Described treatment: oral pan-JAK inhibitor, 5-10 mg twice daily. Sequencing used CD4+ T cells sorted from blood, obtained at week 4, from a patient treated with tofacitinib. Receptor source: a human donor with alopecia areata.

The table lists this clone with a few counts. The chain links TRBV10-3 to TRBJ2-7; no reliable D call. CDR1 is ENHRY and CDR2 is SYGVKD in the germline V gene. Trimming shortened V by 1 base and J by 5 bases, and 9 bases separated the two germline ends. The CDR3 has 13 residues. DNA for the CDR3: TGTGCCATCAGTGAGTTGGGGTCCCACGAGCAGTACTTC. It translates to CAISELGSHEQYF.

The CDR3 DNA sequence: TGCGCCAGCAGCCAGGTTACCGGGACAGGGAGTAGCGGCTACACCTTC. This encodes CASSQVTGTGSSGYTF. The chain combines TRBV4-3 with TRBJ1-2; TRBD1 matches at 9 bases. Germline assignment: CDR1 LGHNA and CDR2 YSLEER. This CDR3 spans 16 amino acids. With 3 bases clipped from V and 8 bases from J, the junction kept 13 bases outside the gene matches.

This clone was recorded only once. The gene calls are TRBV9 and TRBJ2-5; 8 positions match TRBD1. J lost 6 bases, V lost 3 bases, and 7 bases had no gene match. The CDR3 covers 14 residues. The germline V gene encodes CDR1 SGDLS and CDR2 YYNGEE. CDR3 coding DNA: TGTGCCAGCAGCGCGACAGGGGAAGGGAAGACCCAGTACTTC. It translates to CASSATGEGKTQYF.

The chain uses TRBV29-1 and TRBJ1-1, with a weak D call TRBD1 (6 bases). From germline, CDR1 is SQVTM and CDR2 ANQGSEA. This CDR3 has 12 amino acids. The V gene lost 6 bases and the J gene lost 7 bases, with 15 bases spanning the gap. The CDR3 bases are TGCAGCGTCTCCTCAGGGGCCAATGAAGCTTTCTTT. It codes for CSVSSGANEAFF.

CDR3 sequence (DNA): TGTGCCACCAGCGCCCGGTTGGGGGTCGGCACCGGGGAGCTGTTTTTT. Residues: CATSARLGVGTGELFF. V gene TRBV15 combines with J gene TRBJ2-2; D tentatively fits TRBD1 or TRBD2 (5 bases each). Trimming took off 5 bases at V and 4 bases at J, with 17 bases between the two ends. CDR1 and CDR2 (germline): LNHNV, YYDKDF (reference sequence). The CDR3 is made up of 16 amino acids.

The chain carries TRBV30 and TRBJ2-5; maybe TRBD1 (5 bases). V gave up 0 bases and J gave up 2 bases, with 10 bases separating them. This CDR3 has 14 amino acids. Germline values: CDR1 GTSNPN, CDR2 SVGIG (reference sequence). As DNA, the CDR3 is TGTGCCTGGAGTGTAGGGGCCCTACAAGAGACCCAGTACTTC. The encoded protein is CAWSVGALQETQYF.

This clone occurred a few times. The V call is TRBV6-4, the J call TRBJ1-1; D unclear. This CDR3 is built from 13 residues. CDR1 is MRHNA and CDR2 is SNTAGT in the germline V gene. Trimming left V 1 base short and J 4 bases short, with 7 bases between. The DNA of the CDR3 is TGTGCCAGCAGTGACTGGGCTGGCACTGAAGCTTTCTTT. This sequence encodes CASSDWAGTEAFF.

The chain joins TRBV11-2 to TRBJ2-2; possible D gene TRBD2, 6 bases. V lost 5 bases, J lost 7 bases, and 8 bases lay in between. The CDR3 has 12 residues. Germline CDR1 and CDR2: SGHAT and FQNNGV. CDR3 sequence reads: CASSPGSGELFF. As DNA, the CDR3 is TGTGCCAGCAGCCCCGGGAGCGGGGAGCTGTTTTTT.

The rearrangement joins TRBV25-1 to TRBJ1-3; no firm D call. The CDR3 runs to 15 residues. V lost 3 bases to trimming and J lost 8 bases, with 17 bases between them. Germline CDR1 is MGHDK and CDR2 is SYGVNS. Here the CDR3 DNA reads TGTGCCAGCAGTGAGCACCGTTCCTGGGGAGACACCATATATTTT. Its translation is CASSEHRSWGDTIYF.

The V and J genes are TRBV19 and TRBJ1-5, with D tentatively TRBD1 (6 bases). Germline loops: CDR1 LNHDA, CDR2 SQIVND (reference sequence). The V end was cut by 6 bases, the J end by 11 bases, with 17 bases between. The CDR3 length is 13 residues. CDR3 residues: CASRGWGTISQHF. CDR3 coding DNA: TGTGCCAGTAGAGGATGGGGGACAATATCCCAGCATTTT.

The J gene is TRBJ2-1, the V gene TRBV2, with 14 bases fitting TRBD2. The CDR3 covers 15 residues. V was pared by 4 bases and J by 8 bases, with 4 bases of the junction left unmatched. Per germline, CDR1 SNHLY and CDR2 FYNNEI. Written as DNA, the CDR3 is TGTGCCAGCAGTGGACTAGCGGGGGGGCCGGATGAGCAGTTCTTC. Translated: CASSGLAGGPDEQFF.

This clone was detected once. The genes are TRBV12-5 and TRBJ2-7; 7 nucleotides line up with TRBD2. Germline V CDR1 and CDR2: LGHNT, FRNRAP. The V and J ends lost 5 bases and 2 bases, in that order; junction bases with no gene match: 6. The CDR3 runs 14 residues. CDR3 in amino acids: CASGPSGGPYEQYF. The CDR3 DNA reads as TGTGCTAGTGGTCCATCGGGGGGACCCTACGAGCAGTACTTC.

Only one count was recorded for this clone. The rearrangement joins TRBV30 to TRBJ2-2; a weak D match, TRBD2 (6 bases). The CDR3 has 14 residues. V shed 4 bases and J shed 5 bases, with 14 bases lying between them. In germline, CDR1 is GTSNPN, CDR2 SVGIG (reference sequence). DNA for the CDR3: TGTGCCTGGATTGTCGGGAGAGGGACCGGGGAGCTGTTTTTT. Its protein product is CAWIVGRGTGELFF.

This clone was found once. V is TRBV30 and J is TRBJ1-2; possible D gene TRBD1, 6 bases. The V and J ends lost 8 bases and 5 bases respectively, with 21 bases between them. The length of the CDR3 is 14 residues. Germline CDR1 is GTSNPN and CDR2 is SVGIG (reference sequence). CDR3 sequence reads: CASPNREKAYGYTF. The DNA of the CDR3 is TGTGCCAGTCCTAACAGGGAAAAGGCTTATGGCTACACCTTC.

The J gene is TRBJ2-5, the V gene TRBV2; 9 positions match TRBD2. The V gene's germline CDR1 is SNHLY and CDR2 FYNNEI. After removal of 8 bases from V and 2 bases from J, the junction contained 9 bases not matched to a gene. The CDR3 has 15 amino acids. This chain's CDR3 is CASVALAGRQETQYF. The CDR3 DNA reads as TGTGCCAGCGTGGCCCTAGCGGGGAGACAAGAGACCCAGTACTTC.

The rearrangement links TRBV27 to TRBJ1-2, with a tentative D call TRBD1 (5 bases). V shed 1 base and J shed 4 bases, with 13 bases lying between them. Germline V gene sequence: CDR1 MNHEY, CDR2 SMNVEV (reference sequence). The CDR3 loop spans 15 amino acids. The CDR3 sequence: CASSLYVGESYGYTF. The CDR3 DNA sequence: TGTGCCAGCAGTTTATATGTGGGGGAATCCTATGGCTACACCTTC.

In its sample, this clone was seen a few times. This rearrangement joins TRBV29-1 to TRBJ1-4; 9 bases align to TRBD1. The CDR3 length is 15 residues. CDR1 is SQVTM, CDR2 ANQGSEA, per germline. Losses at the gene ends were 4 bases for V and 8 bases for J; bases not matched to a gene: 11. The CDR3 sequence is CSVVRGTGLGEKLFF. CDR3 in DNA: TGCAGCGTTGTGAGGGGGACAGGGTTAGGGGAAAAACTGTTTTTT.

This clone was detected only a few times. CDR3: CASSTFSGTALGEQFF. CDR3 coding DNA: TGTGCCAGCAGCACCTTTTCCGGGACAGCCCTAGGTGAGCAGTTCTTC. The chain employs TRBV6-6 and TRBJ2-1; 7 bases map to TRBD1. The junction had 17 bases not matched to a gene; V was cut back by 6 bases and J by 9 bases. Germline V gives CDR1 MNHNY, CDR2 SVGAGI (reference sequence). The CDR3 is 16 residues long.